This passage covers 24 T cell receptor beta chains from one sample sequenced in a study of vaccination effects on CD4 cells after COVID-19. Profiling relied on immunoSEQ multiplex PCR, and the TCRdb table lists in-frame clones only, not all of them. The sample contains 70,000 or so clones, about 69% of which appear only once. ViraFEST assay sequencing came after antigen-specific CD4+ T cells were expanded with viral peptide pools. After about 10 days in culture, the CD4+ T cells were isolated. The person was diagnosed with PCR-confirmed SARS-CoV-2 infection between March and December 2020. No antigen is known for these receptors. The sequenced sample was CD4+ T cells from PBMCs cultured with HIV peptides, obtained before COVID-19 vaccination. Noted subset: HIV-1 Nef peptide pool negative control/reference culture. The receptors here all came from a human donor who had a prior SARS-CoV-2 infection.

The V gene is TRBV3-1 (or the pseudogene TRBV3-2), the J gene TRBJ2-2, with TRBD1 identical over 11 bases. CDR3 length: 15 amino acids. Per the germline V gene, CDR1 is LGHDT and CDR2 is YNNKEL (reference sequence). Losses at the gene ends were 3 bases for V and 7 bases for J; bases not matched to a gene: 4. The CDR3 DNA reads as TGTGCCAGCAGCCAGTGGGACAGGGGGAACGGGGAGCTGTTTTTT. Protein product: CASSQWDRGNGELFF.

The rearrangement links TRBV5-1 to TRBJ2-2, with 7 bases that match TRBD1. Trimming took 4 bases from V and 5 from J; bases not matched to a gene: 5. This CDR3 has 14 residues. Germline-derived CDR1 and CDR2 are SGHRS and YFSETQ. The CDR3 sequence is CASSRTGETGELFF. CDR3 nucleotide sequence: TGCGCCAGCAGCCGAACAGGGGAGACCGGGGAGCTGTTTTTT.

The V and J genes are TRBV29-1 and TRBJ1-5; the D is unclear. CDR1 is SQVTM and CDR2 is ANQGSEA in the germline V gene. V was shortened by 4 bases and J by 4 bases, with 8 bases between the two germline ends. CDR3 length: 12 amino acids. In nucleotides, the CDR3 is TGCAGCGTTGCTTGGGCAAATCAGCCCCAGCATTTT. Encoded protein: CSVAWANQPQHF.

The chain uses TRBV2 and TRBJ2-7, with TRBD1 identical over 7 bases. CDR3 length: 12 residues. The V gene's germline CDR1 is SNHLY and CDR2 FYNNEI. J was trimmed by 4 bases and V by 11 bases; bases with no gene match: 8. The CDR3 spells CAARDRDYEQYF. As DNA, the CDR3 is TGTGCCGCCCGGGACAGAGATTACGAGCAGTACTTC.

CDR3: CASSERERESTDTQYF. The CDR3 DNA reads TGTGCCAGCAGTGAAAGGGAGCGGGAGAGCACAGATACGCAGTATTTT. This chain connects TRBV6-1 to TRBJ2-3, with 8 bases matching TRBD2. The CDR3 sequence is 16 residues long. With 2 bases clipped from V and 0 bases from J, the junction kept 4 bases outside the gene matches. Germline V CDR1 and CDR2: MNHNS, SASEGT.

This clone was detected a few times. V and J are TRBV30 and TRBJ2-7, with D possibly TRBD2 on 7 matching bases. Germline lookup yields CDR1 GTSNPN and CDR2 SVGIG (reference sequence). With 4 bases removed from V and 2 bases from J, the gap between germline ends came to 15 bases. This CDR3 comprises 14 residues. The CDR3 region is CAWTVKGGPYEQYF. The CDR3 DNA reads as TGTGCCTGGACCGTAAAGGGGGGGCCCTACGAGCAGTACTTC.

Many counts were recorded for this clone. V is TRBV3-1 (or the pseudogene TRBV3-2) and J is TRBJ2-2; D could derive from TRBD1 or TRBD2 (6 bases each). CDR3 length equals 16 residues. The ends were cut back, 4 bases at V and 3 bases at J, with 15 bases in the middle. Per germline, CDR1 LGHDT and CDR2 YNNKEL (reference sequence). CDR3 amino acids: CASSLKYGGDTGELFF. CDR3 nucleotide sequence: TGTGCCAGCAGCCTCAAATACGGGGGCGACACCGGGGAGCTGTTTTTT.

The chain links TRBV6-5 to TRBJ2-3, with D unclear. The germline V gene has CDR1 MNHEY and CDR2 SVGAGI. The CDR3 runs to 13 residues. V dropped 0 bases and J dropped 6 bases, with 7 bases sitting between them. The CDR3 loop is CASSYSKRDTQYF. CDR3 bases: TGTGCCAGCAGTTACTCAAAGAGGGATACGCAGTATTTT.

The chain is built from TRBV5-8 and TRBJ1-5; TRBD1 matches at 8 bases. CDR3 length: 16 amino acids. Germline values: CDR1 SGHTS, CDR2 YDEGEE. Trimming cost V 1 base and J 6 bases; bases outside gene matches: 9. CDR3 nucleotide sequence: TGTGCCAGCAGCTTGAAGACAGGGGTCGACGGTCAGCCCCAGCATTTT. It yields the protein CASSLKTGVDGQPQHF. The whole variable domain, remainder taken from reference TRBV5-8 and TRBJ1-5, is EAGVTQSPTHLIKTRGQQATLRCSPISGHTSVYWYQQALGLGLQFLLWYDEGEERNRGNFPPRFSGRQFPNYSSELNVNALELEDSALYLCASSLKTGVDGQPQHFGDGTRLSIL.

Within the sample, this clone is medium-sized. The gene calls are TRBV5-4 and TRBJ1-1; D is undetermined. This CDR3 spans 11 amino acids. V was shortened by 6 bases and J by 1 base, with 4 bases between the two germline ends. Germline V CDR1 and CDR2: SGHNT, YYREEE (reference sequence). CDR3 loop: CASIWNTEAFF. The DNA for the CDR3 is TGTGCCAGCATATGGAACACTGAAGCTTTCTTT.

The chain has TRBV3-1 (or the pseudogene TRBV3-2) and TRBJ1-3; D is uncertain. This CDR3 has 18 residues. Trimming took off 2 bases at V and 0 bases at J, with 17 bases between the two ends. Germline loops: CDR1 LGHDT, CDR2 YNNKEL (reference sequence). The CDR3 protein is CASSQRALRYSSGNTIYF. CDR3 nucleotide sequence: TGTGCCAGCAGCCAACGAGCCCTCCGTTATAGCTCTGGAAACACCATATATTTT.

The chain couples TRBV4-1 to TRBJ2-7; the D gene could be TRBD1 or TRBD2 (6 bases each). The CDR3 loop spans 18 amino acids. Trimming took off 1 base at V and 4 bases at J, with 23 bases between the two ends. Germline CDR1 MGHRA, CDR2 YSYEKL. The CDR3: CASSQGPSGRDISYEQYF. Here the CDR3 DNA reads TGCGCCAGCAGCCAAGGACCGTCTGGGCGGGACATATCTTACGAGCAGTACTTC.

This clone was counted only a few times. This sequence joins TRBV5-1 and TRBJ2-1; D assignment may be TRBD1 or TRBD2 (7 bases each). The CDR3 runs to 16 residues. Looked up from germline, CDR1 is SGHRS and CDR2 is YFSETQ. Trimming removed 1 base from V and 6 bases from J, with 17 bases in between. In DNA form, the CDR3 reads TGCGCCAGCAGCTTGAGGGGGCTAGCGGAACTCAATGAGCAGTTCTTC. It specifies CASSLRGLAELNEQFF.

This chain connects TRBV2 to TRBJ2-3; 7 bases fit TRBD1. CDR3 length equals 15 residues. Germline V gene sequence: CDR1 SNHLY, CDR2 FYNNEI. The J segment lost 1 base and the V segment lost 4 bases, leaving 5 bases of the junction unmatched. This CDR3 reads CASSGPGQGTDTQYF. CDR3 in DNA: TGTGCCAGCAGTGGGCCTGGACAGGGCACAGATACGCAGTATTTT.

The chain recombines TRBV10-3 with TRBJ2-2; D remains unclear. The ends were cut back, 7 bases at V and 6 bases at J, with 9 bases in the middle. The CDR3 has 12 residues. Germline V gene data show CDR1 as ENHRY and CDR2 as SYGVKD. CDR3 nucleotide sequence: TGTGCCATCACGGACGGACCCGGGGAGCTGTTTTTT. It yields the protein CAITDGPGELFF.

The chain carries TRBV5-1 and TRBJ1-5, with D tentatively TRBD1 (5 bases). Germline V gives CDR1 SGHRS, CDR2 YFSETQ. This CDR3 region has 15 residues. Deletions cut 1 base from V and 7 bases from J, with 15 bases between. CDR3 sequence reads: CASSLTGGTDQPQHF. The CDR3 DNA sequence: TGCGCCAGCAGCTTGACAGGTGGAACAGACCAGCCCCAGCATTTT.

V usage is TRBV19 and J usage is TRBJ1-5, with D perhaps matching TRBD1 (5 bases). CDR3 length: 15 residues. Germline CDR1 is LNHDA and CDR2 is SQIVND (reference sequence). The ends were cut back, 7 bases at V and 4 bases at J, with 17 bases in the middle. CDR3 amino acids: CASNRPNWGNQPQHF. For the CDR3, the DNA is TGTGCCAGTAATCGGCCGAACTGGGGGAATCAGCCCCAGCATTTT.

The J gene is TRBJ2-5, the V gene TRBV2; TRBD1 is a possible D gene (6 bases). Between the trimmed V and J ends, which lost 8 bases and 3 bases, there was a span of 10 bases. The CDR3 is made up of 12 amino acids. Looked up from germline, CDR1 is SNHLY and CDR2 is FYNNEI. The CDR3 here is CASGQLEETQYF. CDR3 in DNA: TGTGCCAGCGGACAGCTCGAAGAGACCCAGTACTTC. The full variable domain, rest sourced from reference TRBV2 and TRBJ2-5, is EPEVTQTPSHQVTQMGQEVILRCVPISNHLYFYWYRQILGQKVEFLVSFYNNEISEKSEIFDDQFSVERPDGSNFTLKIRSTKLEDSAMYFCASGQLEETQYFGPGTRLLVL.

The rearrangement uses TRBV5-1 and TRBJ2-5; 10 nucleotides align to TRBD2. The V gene's germline CDR1 is SGHRS and CDR2 YFSETQ. Losses at the gene ends were 6 bases for V and 0 bases for J; bases not matched to a gene: 5. The CDR3 loop spans 15 amino acids. The CDR3 reads CASTGTSAYQETQYF. Here the CDR3 DNA reads TGCGCCAGCACCGGGACTAGCGCCTACCAAGAGACCCAGTACTTC.

The chain couples TRBV6-5 to TRBJ2-1; D possibly corresponds to TRBD2 (6 bases). The CDR3 length is 15 residues. With 7 bases removed from V and 7 bases from J, the gap between germline ends came to 20 bases. Germline assignment: CDR1 MNHEY and CDR2 SVGAGI. CDR3 region: CASNLRGSSFNEQFF. The CDR3 nucleotides are TGTGCCAGCAACCTGCGGGGATCCAGTTTTAATGAGCAGTTCTTC.

This clone appeared a few times. The V gene is TRBV4-1, the J gene TRBJ2-3; 9 positions agree with TRBD1. The CDR3 has 16 amino acids. Per germline, CDR1 MGHRA and CDR2 YSYEKL. The junction had 7 bases not matched to a gene; V was cut back by 3 bases and J by 3 bases. CDR3 in DNA: TGCGCCAGCAGCCAGATGTGGGGGACAGGGACAGATACGCAGTATTTT. Amino acid sequence: CASSQMWGTGTDTQYF.

This chain links TRBV5-1 with TRBJ1-2; 9 nucleotides match TRBD1. Trimming at V came to 4 bases and at J to 6 bases, leaving 7 bases not matched to a gene. Germline CDR1 SGHRS, CDR2 YFSETQ. The CDR3 runs 14 residues. CDR3 loop: CASSPDRGEDGYTF. The CDR3 coding sequence is TGCGCCAGCAGCCCGGACAGGGGAGAGGATGGCTACACCTTC.

The chain combines TRBV9 with TRBJ1-4; tentatively, D is TRBD1 (5 bases). The ends were cut back, 3 bases at V and 6 bases at J, with 15 bases in the middle. Germline values: CDR1 SGDLS, CDR2 YYNGEE. The CDR3 totals 15 residues. CDR3: CASSARASRDEKLFF. The CDR3 DNA reads as TGTGCCAGCAGCGCCCGCGCTTCCAGGGATGAAAAACTGTTTTTT.

This sequence joins TRBV7-9 and TRBJ2-7; D is unresolved. Trimming removed 5 bases at V and 4 bases at J, with 9 bases between. CDR3 length equals 12 residues. From germline, CDR1 is SEHNR and CDR2 FQNEAQ (reference sequence). Written as DNA, the CDR3 is TGTGCCAGCAGCCCCTTAGGGTACGAGCAGTACTTC. Translation gives CASSPLGYEQYF. The entire variable domain, with the rest obtained from reference TRBV7-9 and TRBJ2-7, is as follows: DTGVSQNPRHKITKRGQNVTFRCDPISEHNRLYWYRQTLGQGPEFLTYFQNEAQLEKSRLLSDRFSAERPKGSFSTLEIQRTEQGDSAMYLCASSPLGYEQYFGPGTRLTVT.